This entry lists 28 T cell receptor beta chains sequenced from one sample in a study of blood T cell repertoires in COVID-19. TCRdb's copy holds only in-frame clones and misses some; the assay was immunoSEQ multiplex PCR. The repertoire holds around 120,000 clones, with 88% as singletons. The sequenced sample consisted of peripheral blood. These receptors were obtained from a man between 45 and 60 years old with acute or convalescent COVID-19.

This chain joins TRBV25-1 and TRBJ1-1; 7 nucleotides match TRBD1. The germline V gene encodes CDR1 MGHDK and CDR2 SYGVNS. V was pared by 5 bases and J by 5 bases, with 5 bases of the junction left unmatched. The CDR3 runs 13 residues. The DNA of the CDR3 is TGTGCCAGCAGTTTATCAGGGGGAACTGAAGCTTTCTTT. Its translation: CASSLSGGTEAFF.

This clone was seen a single time. V is TRBV30 and J is TRBJ2-7; 8 nucleotides align to TRBD1. The junction had 2 bases not matched to a gene; V was cut back by 2 bases and J by 5 bases. This CDR3 comprises 12 residues. CDR1 and CDR2 from the germline V gene are GTSNPN and SVGIG (reference sequence). The CDR3 here is CAWSPGGNEQYF. In nucleotides, the CDR3 is TGTGCCTGGAGTCCAGGGGGCAACGAGCAGTACTTC.

The rearrangement links TRBV27 to TRBJ1-5; 8 positions agree with TRBD1. The CDR3 totals 16 residues. Looked up from germline, CDR1 is MNHEY and CDR2 is SMNVEV (reference sequence). V shed 5 bases and J 0 bases; nucleotides not matched to a gene: 6. CDR3 sequence: CASSTLTGVSNQPQHF. CDR3 DNA sequence: TGTGCCAGCAGTACACTGACAGGGGTTAGCAATCAGCCCCAGCATTTT.

The chain has TRBV5-1 and TRBJ2-5, with D possibly matching TRBD1 (6 bases). Trimming shortened V by 1 base and J by 5 bases, and 18 bases separated the two germline ends. The CDR3 consists of 16 residues. Germline V gene sequence: CDR1 SGHRS, CDR2 YFSETQ. For the CDR3, the DNA is TGCGCCAGCAGCTTGAGGCCAGGGGCCCAGAAGGAGACCCAGTACTTC. Translating it yields CASSLRPGAQKETQYF.

The chain recombines TRBV6-1 with TRBJ1-2, with TRBD1 as a possible D gene (6 bases). The CDR3 runs 15 residues. Between the trimmed V and J ends, which lost 0 bases and 8 bases, there was a span of 16 bases. The germline CDR1 and CDR2 sequences are MNHNS and SASEGT. Here the CDR3 DNA reads TGTGCCAGCAGTGAAGCGCGGGCAGGGGCGAACGGCTACACCTTC. It encodes CASSEARAGANGYTF.

This clone was picked up one time. The J gene is TRBJ2-1, the V gene TRBV3-1 (or the pseudogene TRBV3-2); TRBD2 matches at 13 bases. J gave up 7 bases and V 8 bases, and 8 bases lay outside the gene matches. CDR1 is LGHDT and CDR2 is YNNKEL in the germline V gene (reference sequence). The length of the CDR3 is 15 residues. This chain's CDR3 is CASAFGTSGKNEQFF. DNA of the CDR3: TGTGCCAGCGCCTTCGGGACTAGCGGGAAAAATGAGCAGTTCTTC.

This sequence joins TRBV2 and TRBJ1-3, with a tentative D call TRBD1 (5 bases). The CDR3 runs to 15 residues. V dropped 2 bases and J dropped 4 bases, with 12 bases sitting between them. Per germline, CDR1 SNHLY and CDR2 FYNNEI. The CDR3 nucleotides read TGTGCCAGCAGTGAAACACAGGTTGGGGGAAACACCATATATTTT. Translating it yields CASSETQVGGNTIYF. The full variable domain, in which reference TRBV2 and TRBJ1-3 provide the parts outside the CDR3, is EPEVTQTPSHQVTQMGQEVILRCVPISNHLYFYWYRQILGQKVEFLVSFYNNEISEKSEIFDDQFSVERPDGSNFTLKIRSTKLEDSAMYFCASSETQVGGNTIYFGEGSWLTVV.

This chain uses TRBV5-6 with TRBJ2-1; 8 bases agree with TRBD2. The germline V gene encodes CDR1 SGHDT and CDR2 YYEEEE. The CDR3 is made up of 14 amino acids. Trimming cost V 4 bases and J 9 bases; bases outside gene matches: 9. CDR3 coding DNA: TGTGCCAGCAGCAGACCCGGGACTAGGTCTGAGCAGTTCTTC. It translates to CASSRPGTRSEQFF.

The rearrangement uses TRBV6-5 and TRBJ2-5; TRBD1 aligns across 8 bases. Germline CDR1 MNHEY, CDR2 SVGAGI. The ends lost 2 bases at V and 1 base at J; junction bases unmatched: 6. This CDR3 is built from 16 residues. The CDR3 loop reads CASSYRSGTGQETQYF. The CDR3 nucleotides read TGTGCCAGCAGTTACCGTTCCGGGACAGGCCAAGAGACCCAGTACTTC.

J is TRBJ1-1 and V is TRBV10-3; 8 bases fit TRBD1. The CDR3 runs 12 residues. Germline V lookup: CDR1 ENHRY, CDR2 SYGVKD. The V and J ends lost 5 bases and 5 bases, in that order; junction bases with no gene match: 1. CDR3 in DNA: TGTGCCATCAGTTACAGGGGGACTGAAGCTTTCTTT. It encodes CAISYRGTEAFF.

The chain links TRBV5-1 to TRBJ2-3; the D gene is possibly TRBD2 (5 bases). V lost 4 bases to trimming and J lost 3 bases, with 21 bases between them. The germline CDR1 and CDR2 sequences are SGHRS and YFSETQ. The CDR3 is made up of 17 amino acids. CDR3 bases: TGCGCCAGCAGCACCGGACTGGCGCAAACGGGGACAGATACGCAGTATTTT. Translation: CASSTGLAQTGTDTQYF.

This clone was recorded a few times. The chain couples TRBV6-5 to TRBJ2-2; tentative D call: TRBD2 (5 bases). This CDR3 has 15 amino acids. The V gene lost 6 bases and the J gene lost 4 bases, with 15 bases spanning the gap. Germline V gives CDR1 MNHEY, CDR2 SVGAGI. The CDR3 sequence: CASSSGVGITGELFF. In DNA form, the CDR3 reads TGTGCCAGCAGCTCCGGGGTGGGGATCACCGGGGAGCTGTTTTTT.

The rearrangement uses TRBV21-1 and TRBJ2-2; TRBD1 is the table's D call and was not checked against the DNA. TRBV21-1 is an annotated pseudogene. The CDR3 spans 16 residues. CDR3 DNA: TGTGCCAGCAGCAAAGGGAAGGGGCGCAACACCGGGGAGCTGTTTTTT. Its protein is CASSKGKGRNTGELFF.

This clone was counted a single time. The chain recombines TRBV4-1 with TRBJ2-7; D perhaps matches TRBD2 (5 bases). This CDR3 has 13 amino acids. Germline CDR1 MGHRA, CDR2 YSYEKL. The ends were cut back, 5 bases at V and 1 base at J, with 9 bases in the middle. The CDR3 DNA reads TGCGCCAGCAGCGGCCGGACTTCCTACGAGCAGTACTTC. As protein: CASSGRTSYEQYF.

The V gene is TRBV21-1, the J gene TRBJ2-2; the table's D call of TRBD2 was not tested on the DNA. TRBV21-1 is assigned pseudogene status. The CDR3 contains 22 residues. The CDR3 sequence: CASSKDLGTSGRAERGTGELFF. CDR3 in DNA: TGTGCCAGCAGCAAAGATTTAGGGACTAGCGGGAGGGCCGAACGAGGCACCGGGGAGCTGTTTTTT.

The chain has TRBV18 and TRBJ2-5, with 11 bases identical to TRBD2. V was clipped by 0 bases and J by 6 bases; unmatched bases: 6. The germline V gene has CDR1 KGHSH and CDR2 LQKENI. This CDR3 has 16 residues. The CDR3 sequence is CASSPPSGRGLQTQYF. The CDR3 DNA reads TGTGCCAGCTCACCACCTAGCGGGAGGGGCCTGCAGACCCAGTACTTC.

V is TRBV18 and J is TRBJ2-7, with 9 positions matching TRBD2. Germline loops: CDR1 KGHSH, CDR2 LQKENI. The CDR3 totals 15 residues. The V segment lost 3 bases and the J segment 3 bases; nucleotides outside the gene matches: 6. The CDR3 loop is CASSPLAGVSYEQYF. The CDR3 DNA follows: TGTGCCAGCTCACCCTTAGCGGGAGTTAGCTACGAGCAGTACTTC.

The chain combines TRBV7-2 with TRBJ2-3, with D uncertain. Germline V gene sequence: CDR1 SGHTA, CDR2 FQGNSA. This CDR3 is built from 13 residues. Deletions cut 5 bases from V and 2 bases from J, with 8 bases between. This CDR3 is CASSRMATDTQYF. CDR3 nucleotide sequence: TGTGCCAGCAGCCGCATGGCCACAGATACGCAGTATTTT. Drawing the rest from reference TRBV7-2 and TRBJ2-3, the complete variable domain is GAGVSQSPSNKVTEKGKDVELRCDPISGHTALYWYRQSLGQGLEFLIYFQGNSAPDKSGLPSDRFSAERTGGSVSTLTIQRTQQEDSAVYLCASSRMATDTQYFGPGTRLTVL.

The chain joins TRBV28 to TRBJ1-5, with TRBD1 identical over 10 bases. Germline CDR1 reads MDHEN; CDR2 reads SYDVKM. The CDR3 extends over 15 amino acids. With 4 bases clipped from V and 3 bases from J, the junction kept 3 bases outside the gene matches. CDR3: CASSSGQGNNQPQHF. In DNA, the CDR3 is TGTGCCAGCAGTTCGGGACAGGGGAACAATCAGCCCCAGCATTTT.

This clone was recorded only once. V is TRBV30 and J is TRBJ2-1; 9 bases are a match to TRBD2. CDR1 GTSNPN and CDR2 SVGIG come from the germline V gene (reference sequence). The CDR3 has 16 amino acids. V dropped 0 bases and J dropped 6; count of bases not matched to a gene: 9. The CDR3 protein is CAWSVPLAGYGNEQFF. CDR3 nucleotide sequence: TGTGCCTGGAGTGTACCGCTAGCGGGATATGGCAATGAGCAGTTCTTC.

This chain uses TRBV19 with TRBJ2-2; possibly TRBD2 for D (5 bases). Trimming pared 7 bases from V and 1 base from J, leaving 25 bases between. Germline CDR1 and CDR2: LNHDA and SQIVND (reference sequence). This CDR3 contains 19 residues. The DNA of the CDR3 is TGTGCCAGTAAAAAGGCACTTATGTCGGAGGTGGGGAACACCGGGGAGCTGTTTTTT. This encodes CASKKALMSEVGNTGELFF.

This chain joins TRBV29-1 and TRBJ2-7; D possibly corresponds to TRBD2 (7 bases). With 2 bases removed from V and 6 bases from J, the gap between germline ends came to 20 bases. Germline V lookup: CDR1 SQVTM, CDR2 ANQGSEA. The CDR3 totals 15 residues. The CDR3 spells CSVEWASGQTGEQYF. DNA for the CDR3: TGCAGCGTTGAATGGGCTAGCGGACAGACGGGCGAGCAGTACTTC.

The chain joins TRBV14 to TRBJ2-4; TRBD1 matches at 7 bases. CDR1 and CDR2 (germline): SGHDN, FVKESK. This CDR3 has 16 amino acids. With V trimmed by 1 base and J by 3 bases, 6 bases remained unmatched. The CDR3 here is CASSQGQGGSKNIQYF. The CDR3 DNA is TGTGCCAGCAGCCAAGGACAGGGTGGGAGCAAAAACATTCAGTACTTC.

This clone was found a few times. The rearrangement links TRBV12-3 or TRBV12-4 to TRBJ1-2; 7 bases align to TRBD1. The V and J ends lost 6 bases and 4 bases, in that order; junction bases with no gene match: 5. The CDR3 has 13 residues. The CDR3 is CASSPTGFYGYTF. CDR3 sequence (DNA): TGTGCCAGCAGCCCGACAGGGTTCTATGGCTACACCTTC.

This clone turned up a few times. The J gene is TRBJ1-5, the V gene TRBV6-7; D remains unclear. TRBV6-7 is an ORF; its function is uncertain. The CDR3 is 15 amino acids. The CDR3 DNA sequence: TGTGATCCGCCGACCCAAGTCATAGCCAATCAGCCCCAGCATTTT. Its translation: CDPPTQVIANQPQHF.

This chain connects TRBV4-1 to TRBJ2-7; D might be TRBD2 (6 bases). V was trimmed by 4 bases and J by 7 bases, leaving 17 bases between them. The CDR3 length is 14 residues. Germline V CDR1 and CDR2: MGHRA, YSYEKL. CDR3 residues: CASSPSAGAGEQYF. As DNA, the CDR3 is TGCGCCAGCAGCCCTTCAGCAGGCGCGGGGGAGCAGTACTTC.

The chain recombines TRBV21-1 with TRBJ2-7; TRBD2, the table's D call, was not compared with the DNA. TRBV21-1 is labeled a pseudogene. The CDR3 consists of 15 residues. CDR3 DNA: TGTGCCAGCAGCCCTGGGGGAGGGTTGAGGAACGAGCAGTACTTC. Protein: CASSPGGGLRNEQYF.

Remarks on this clone: The sample contains more than one DNA sequence encoding this CDR3. The chain couples TRBV14 to TRBJ2-2; TRBD2 is a possible D gene (5 bases). V shed 1 base and J shed 5 bases, with 11 bases lying between them. The CDR3 length is 15 residues. The germline CDR1 and CDR2 sequences are SGHDN and FVKESK. CDR3 protein: CASSQAPRVTGELFF. The CDR3 coding sequence is TGTGCCAGCAGCCAAGCGCCGAGGGTTACCGGGGAGCTGTTTTTT.